A single sample gave rise to the 4 T cell receptor beta chains below, sequenced in a study of blood T cell repertoires in COVID-19. TCRdb's table, derived via immunoSEQ multiplex PCR, lists solely in-frame clones and lacks some. The sample shows some 220,000 clones, 84% of them seen only once. The sample was peripheral blood. The receptors here all came from a woman in her sixties with acute or convalescent COVID-19.

This chain links TRBV3-1 (or the pseudogene TRBV3-2) with TRBJ1-2; the D is unclear. The CDR3 totals 14 residues. V lost 1 base and J 8 bases, leaving 14 bases between the germline ends. Germline loops: CDR1 LGHDT, CDR2 YNNKEL (reference sequence). The CDR3 spells CASSQVGGFGGYTF. The CDR3 DNA reads TGTGCCAGCAGCCAAGTAGGAGGTTTCGGCGGCTACACCTTC.

The rearrangement uses TRBV28 and TRBJ1-4, with D perhaps matching TRBD1 (6 bases). This CDR3 spans 14 amino acids. Trimming left V 5 bases short and J 3 bases short, with 10 bases between. Per germline, CDR1 MDHEN and CDR2 SYDVKM. CDR3 coding DNA: TGTGCCAGCAGTGGGGACATTGCTAATGAAAAACTGTTTTTT. Its translation: CASSGDIANEKLFF.

This clone has a count of ten or more. The sample contains more than one DNA sequence encoding this CDR3. The chain employs TRBV6-6 and TRBJ1-1; 9 bases are a match to TRBD1. The CDR3 sequence is 13 residues long. The junction had 4 bases not matched to a gene; V was cut back by 7 bases and J by 4 bases. Per germline, CDR1 MNHNY and CDR2 SVGAGI (reference sequence). The CDR3 is CASTTTGGTEAFF. In nucleotides, the CDR3 is TGTGCCAGCACCACGACAGGGGGCACTGAAGCTTTCTTT.

This clone was seen more than once but under ten times. V gene TRBV14 combines with J gene TRBJ1-1, with 7 bases lining up with TRBD1. The CDR3 contains 16 residues. Germline V lookup: CDR1 SGHDN, CDR2 FVKESK. The ends lost 5 bases at V and 1 base at J; junction bases unmatched: 10. The CDR3 here is CASSLWTGTKNTEAFF. The CDR3 DNA follows: TGTGCCAGCAGCTTATGGACAGGAACGAAGAACACTGAAGCTTTCTTT.